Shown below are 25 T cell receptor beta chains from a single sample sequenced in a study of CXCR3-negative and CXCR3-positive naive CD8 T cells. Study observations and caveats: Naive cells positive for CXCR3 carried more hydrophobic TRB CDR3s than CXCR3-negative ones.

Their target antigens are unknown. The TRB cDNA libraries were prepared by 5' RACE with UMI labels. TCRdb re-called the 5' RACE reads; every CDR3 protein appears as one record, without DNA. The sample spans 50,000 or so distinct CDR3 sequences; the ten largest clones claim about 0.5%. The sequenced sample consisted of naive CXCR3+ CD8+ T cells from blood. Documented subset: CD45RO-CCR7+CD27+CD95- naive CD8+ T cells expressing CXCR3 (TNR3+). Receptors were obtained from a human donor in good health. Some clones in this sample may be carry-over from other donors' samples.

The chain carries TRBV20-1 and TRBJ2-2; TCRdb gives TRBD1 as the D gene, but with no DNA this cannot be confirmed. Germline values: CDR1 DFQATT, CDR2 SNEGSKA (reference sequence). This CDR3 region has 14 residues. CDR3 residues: CSVTRDANTGELFF.

CDR3 residues: CASSETRLNTEASF. The chain combines TRBV10-1 with TRBJ1-1. Germline CDR1 reads WNHNN; CDR2 reads SYGVQD (reference sequence). The CDR3 contains 14 residues.

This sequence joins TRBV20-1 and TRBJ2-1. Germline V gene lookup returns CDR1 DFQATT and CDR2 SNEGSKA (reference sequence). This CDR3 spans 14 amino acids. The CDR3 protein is CSARTRSSYNEQFF.

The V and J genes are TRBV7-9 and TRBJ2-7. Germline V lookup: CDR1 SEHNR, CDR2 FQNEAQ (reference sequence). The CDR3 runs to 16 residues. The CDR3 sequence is CASSTAIEIWNDEQYF.

The CDR3 loop is CASSFIWGQTNTGELFF. V usage is TRBV5-8 and J usage is TRBJ2-2; the TCRdb call, TRBD1, lacks DNA for checking. The germline CDR1 and CDR2 sequences are SGHTS and YDEGEE. The CDR3 is made up of 17 amino acids.

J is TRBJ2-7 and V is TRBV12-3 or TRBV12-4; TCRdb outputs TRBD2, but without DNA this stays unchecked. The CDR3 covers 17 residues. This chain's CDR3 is CASSTRGLAGGQDEQYF.

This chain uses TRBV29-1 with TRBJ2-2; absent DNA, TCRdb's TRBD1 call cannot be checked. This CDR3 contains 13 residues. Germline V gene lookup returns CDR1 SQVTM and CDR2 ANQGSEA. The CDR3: CSVGQGNTGELFF.

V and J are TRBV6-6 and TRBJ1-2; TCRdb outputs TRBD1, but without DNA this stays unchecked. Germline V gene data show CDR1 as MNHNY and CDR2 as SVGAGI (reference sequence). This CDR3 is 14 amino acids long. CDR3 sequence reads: CASSWGQGWYGYTF.

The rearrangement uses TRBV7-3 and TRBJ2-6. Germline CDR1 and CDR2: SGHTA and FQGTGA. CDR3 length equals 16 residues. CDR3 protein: CASSLSGSTMANVLTF. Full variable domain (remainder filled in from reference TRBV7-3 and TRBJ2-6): GAGVSQTPSNKVTEKGKYVELRCDPISGHTALYWYRQSLGQGPEFLIYFQGTGAADDSGLPNDRFFAVRPEGSVSTLKIQRTERGDSAVYLCASSLSGSTMANVLTFGAGSRLTVL.

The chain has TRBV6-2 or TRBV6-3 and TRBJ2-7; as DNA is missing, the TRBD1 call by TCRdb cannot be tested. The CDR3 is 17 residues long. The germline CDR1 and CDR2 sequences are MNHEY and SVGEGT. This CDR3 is CASSWGTPGQGAYEQYF.

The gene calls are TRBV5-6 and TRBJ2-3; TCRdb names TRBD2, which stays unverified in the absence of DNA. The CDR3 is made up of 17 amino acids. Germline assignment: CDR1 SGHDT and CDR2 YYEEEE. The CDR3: CASSLQASGGATDTQYF. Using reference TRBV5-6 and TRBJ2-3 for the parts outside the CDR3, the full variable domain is DAGVTQSPTHLIKTRGQQVTLRCSPKSGHDTVSWYQQALGQGPQFIFQYYEEEERQRGNFPDRFSGHQFPNYSSELNVNALLLGDSALYLCASSLQASGGATDTQYFGPGTRLTVL.

CDR3 loop: CSVTVPGDTQYF. The rearrangement links TRBV29-1 to TRBJ2-3; TCRdb outputs TRBD1, but without DNA this stays unchecked. Germline CDR1 SQVTM, CDR2 ANQGSEA. The CDR3 length is 12 residues.

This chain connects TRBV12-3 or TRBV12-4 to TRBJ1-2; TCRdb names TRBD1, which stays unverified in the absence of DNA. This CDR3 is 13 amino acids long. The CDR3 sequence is CASSSGTGNGYTF.

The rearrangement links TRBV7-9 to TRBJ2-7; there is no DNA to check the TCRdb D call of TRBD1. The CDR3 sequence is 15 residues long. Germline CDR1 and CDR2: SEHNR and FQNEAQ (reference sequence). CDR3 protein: CASSPLQGWGDEQYF.

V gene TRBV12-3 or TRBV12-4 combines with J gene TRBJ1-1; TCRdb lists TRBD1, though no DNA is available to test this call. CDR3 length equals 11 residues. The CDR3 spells CASADRFEAFF.

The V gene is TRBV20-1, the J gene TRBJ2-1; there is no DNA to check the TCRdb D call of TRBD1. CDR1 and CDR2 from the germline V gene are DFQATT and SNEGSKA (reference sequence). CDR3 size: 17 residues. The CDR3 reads CSARDPQRGGSVYEQFF.

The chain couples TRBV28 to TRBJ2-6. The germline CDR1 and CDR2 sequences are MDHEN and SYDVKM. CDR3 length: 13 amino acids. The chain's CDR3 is CASHYSGANVLTF.

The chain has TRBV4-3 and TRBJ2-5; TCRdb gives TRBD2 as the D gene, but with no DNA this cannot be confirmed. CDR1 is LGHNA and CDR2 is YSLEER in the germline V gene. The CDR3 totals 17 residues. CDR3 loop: CASSQDWTSGEQETQYF.

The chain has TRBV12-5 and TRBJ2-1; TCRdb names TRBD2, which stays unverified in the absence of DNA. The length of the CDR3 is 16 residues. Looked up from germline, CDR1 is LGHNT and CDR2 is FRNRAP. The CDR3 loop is CASGLAGGGSYNEQFF.

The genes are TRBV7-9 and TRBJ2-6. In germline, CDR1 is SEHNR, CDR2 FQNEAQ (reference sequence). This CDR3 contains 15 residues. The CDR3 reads CASSLAIPGANVLTF.

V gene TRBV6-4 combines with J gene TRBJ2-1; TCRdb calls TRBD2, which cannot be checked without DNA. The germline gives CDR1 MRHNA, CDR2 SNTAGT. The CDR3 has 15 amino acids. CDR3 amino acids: CASLPESATSGEQFF.

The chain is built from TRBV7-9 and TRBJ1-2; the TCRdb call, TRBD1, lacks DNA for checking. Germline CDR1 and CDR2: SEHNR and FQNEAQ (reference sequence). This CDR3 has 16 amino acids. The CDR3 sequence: CASRSQGATLNYGYTF.

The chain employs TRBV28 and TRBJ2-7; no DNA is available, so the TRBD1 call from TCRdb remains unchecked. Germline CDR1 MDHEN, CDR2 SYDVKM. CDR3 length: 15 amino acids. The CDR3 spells CASSLGRGGFYEQYF.

CDR3 sequence reads: CASSGTSGVIYNEQFF. The gene calls are TRBV12-3 or TRBV12-4 and TRBJ2-1; without DNA, the TCRdb call of TRBD2 cannot be checked. This CDR3 has 16 amino acids.

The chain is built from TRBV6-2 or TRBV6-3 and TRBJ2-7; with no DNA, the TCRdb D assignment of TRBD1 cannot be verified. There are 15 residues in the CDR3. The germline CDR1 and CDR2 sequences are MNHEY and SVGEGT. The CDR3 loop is CASSSGTGEVFEQYF.